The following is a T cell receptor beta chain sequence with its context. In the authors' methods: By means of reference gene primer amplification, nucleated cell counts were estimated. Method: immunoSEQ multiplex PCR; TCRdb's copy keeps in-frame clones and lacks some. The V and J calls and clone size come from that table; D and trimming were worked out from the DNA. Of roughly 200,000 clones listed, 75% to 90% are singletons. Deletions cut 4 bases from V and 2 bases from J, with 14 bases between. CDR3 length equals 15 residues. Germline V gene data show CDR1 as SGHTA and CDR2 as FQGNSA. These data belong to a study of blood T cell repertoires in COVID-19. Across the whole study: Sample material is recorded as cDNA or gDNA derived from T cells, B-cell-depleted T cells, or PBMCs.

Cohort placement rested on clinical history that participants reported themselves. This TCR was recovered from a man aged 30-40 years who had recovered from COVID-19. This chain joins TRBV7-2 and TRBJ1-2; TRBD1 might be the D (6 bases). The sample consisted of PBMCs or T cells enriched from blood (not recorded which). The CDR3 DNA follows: TGTGCCAGCAGCTCAATTACCGGGACAAACTATGGCTACACCTTC. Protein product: CASSSITGTNYGYTF.